This passage covers 10 T cell receptor beta chains from one sample sequenced in a study of shared clonotypes between healthy human individuals (dated by TCRdb to the early 2020s). Receptor amplification or capture employed the immunoSEQ multiplex PCR assay. TCRdb mirrors the immuneACCESS table, restricted to in-frame sequences. Some clones are absent from its copies; in checked studies, under half trace to an unresolved V gene, and the reason for the others is unknown. This sample is represented by 2 million to 2.5 million clones; approximately 96% of them were singletons. The ten largest clones capture approximately 0.13% of the sample. The sequenced sample was naive CD4+ T cells sorted from blood. Explained via the paper, the cell subset or site label denotes: CD45RA+ positively selected. These receptors came from a man aged 18 to 30 in good health.

A word on this clone: This sample includes further DNA sequences coding for the same CDR3. J is TRBJ2-7 and V is TRBV10-3, with 7 nucleotides matching TRBD1. Per the germline V gene, CDR1 is ENHRY and CDR2 is SYGVKD. Trimming cost V 4 bases and J 0 bases; bases outside gene matches: 0. The CDR3 spans 13 residues. The CDR3 DNA follows: TGTGCCATCAGTGGGGACAGCTCCTACGAGCAGTACTTC. Encoded protein: CAISGDSSYEQYF.

The chain links TRBV6-5 to TRBJ1-5; 9 bases line up with TRBD1. The germline gives CDR1 MNHEY, CDR2 SVGAGI. CDR3 length: 14 amino acids. Germline trimming cut 5 bases from V and 7 bases from J; bases unmatched to any gene: 6. DNA for the CDR3: TGTGCCAGCAGTGTGGACAGGGGAGGGCAGCCCCAGCATTTT. Translation: CASSVDRGGQPQHF.

The chain is built from TRBV9 and TRBJ2-4, with unresolved D. The CDR3 runs 15 residues. The germline CDR1 and CDR2 sequences are SGDLS and YYNGEE. V was pared by 0 bases and J by 1 base, with 8 bases between. As DNA, the CDR3 is TGTGCCAGCAGCGTAGGAGTAGGGGCCAAAAACATTCAGTACTTC. It yields the protein CASSVGVGAKNIQYF.

As regards this clone: At the DNA level, this CDR3 is encoded by other sequences in the same sample as well. The chain uses TRBV19 and TRBJ2-5; D is undetermined. This CDR3 region has 13 residues. Trimming stripped 4 bases from V and 0 bases from J, with 6 bases between. Germline values: CDR1 LNHDA, CDR2 SQIVND (reference sequence). This chain's CDR3 is CASSKVNQETQYF. The CDR3 nucleotides read TGTGCCAGTAGTAAGGTTAACCAAGAGACCCAGTACTTC.

This chain uses TRBV19 with TRBJ2-3; D may be TRBD1 (5 bases). The CDR3 covers 14 residues. V shed 7 bases and J shed 10 bases, with 21 bases lying between them. CDR1 and CDR2 from the germline V gene are LNHDA and SQIVND (reference sequence). For the CDR3, the DNA is TGTGCCAGTACTAAGGGGAATGCCGAGGTATCGCAGTATTTT. As protein: CASTKGNAEVSQYF. Filled out from reference TRBV19 and TRBJ2-3, the complete variable domain reads DGGITQSPKYLFRKEGQNVTLSCEQNLNHDAMYWYRQDPGQGLRLIYYSQIVNDFQKGDIAEGYSVSREKKESFPLTVTSAQKNPTAFYLCASTKGNAEVSQYFGPGTRLTVL.

The chain uses TRBV5-1 and TRBJ2-7; perhaps TRBD1 as D (6 bases). V was clipped by 1 base and J by 4 bases, with 12 bases between them. The CDR3 is 14 residues long. The germline gives CDR1 SGHRS, CDR2 YFSETQ. As DNA, the CDR3 is TGCGCCAGCAGCTTGAACAGGGTTCTGTACGAGCAGTACTTC. It translates to CASSLNRVLYEQYF.

This clone was counted between two and nine times. Additional DNA sequences in this sample encode the identical CDR3. The J gene is TRBJ2-7, the V gene TRBV11-2; unclear D gene. CDR3 size: 14 residues. Trimming removed 0 bases at V and 0 bases at J, with 6 bases between. The germline CDR1 and CDR2 sequences are SGHAT and FQNNGV. The CDR3 DNA reads TGTGCCAGCAGCTTAGATCCGAGCTCCTACGAGCAGTACTTC. Amino acid sequence: CASSLDPSSYEQYF.

This rearrangement joins TRBV7-9 to TRBJ2-5; perhaps TRBD1 as D (5 bases). Germline values: CDR1 SEHNR, CDR2 FQNEAQ (reference sequence). Between the trimmed V and J ends, which lost 4 bases and 4 bases, there was a span of 19 bases. The CDR3 runs 16 residues. DNA for the CDR3: TGTGCCAGCAGCTCCCTTAGGGGTGCCCGCGGAGAGACCCAGTACTTC. As protein: CASSSLRGARGETQYF. The full variable domain, in which reference TRBV7-9 and TRBJ2-5 provide the parts outside the CDR3, is DTGVSQNPRHKITKRGQNVTFRCDPISEHNRLYWYRQTLGQGPEFLTYFQNEAQLEKSRLLSDRFSAERPKGSFSTLEIQRTEQGDSAMYLCASSSLRGARGETQYFGPGTRLLVL.

The rearrangement uses TRBV28 and TRBJ1-1; tentatively, D is TRBD1 (6 bases). Per the germline V gene, CDR1 is MDHEN and CDR2 is SYDVKM. Deletions cut 2 bases from V and 4 bases from J, with 11 bases between. The CDR3 covers 14 residues. CDR3 region: CASSLMGARTEAFF. In DNA, the CDR3 is TGTGCCAGCAGTTTAATGGGGGCGCGCACTGAAGCTTTCTTT. Full variable domain (rest looked up from reference TRBV28 and TRBJ1-1): DVKVTQSSRYLVKRTGEKVFLECVQDMDHENMFWYRQDPGLGLRLIYFSYDVKMKEKGDIPEGYSVSREKKERFSLILESASTNQTSMYLCASSLMGARTEAFFGQGTRLTVV.

The chain combines TRBV19 with TRBJ2-7, with 8 positions matching TRBD2. The ends lost 5 bases at V and 4 bases at J; junction bases unmatched: 10. The CDR3 has 15 residues. Germline V gives CDR1 LNHDA, CDR2 SQIVND (reference sequence). The CDR3: CASSDPAGAPYEQYF. In DNA form, the CDR3 reads TGTGCCAGTAGTGACCCAGCGGGGGCGCCTTACGAGCAGTACTTC.